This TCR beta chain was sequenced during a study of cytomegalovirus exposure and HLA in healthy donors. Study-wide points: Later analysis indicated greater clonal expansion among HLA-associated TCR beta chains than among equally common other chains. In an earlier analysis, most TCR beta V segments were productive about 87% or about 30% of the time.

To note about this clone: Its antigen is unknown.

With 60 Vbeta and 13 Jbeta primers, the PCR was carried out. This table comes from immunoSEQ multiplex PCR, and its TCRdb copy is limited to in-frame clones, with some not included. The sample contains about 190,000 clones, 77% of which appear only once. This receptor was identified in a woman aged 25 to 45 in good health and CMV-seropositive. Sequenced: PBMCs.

The CDR3 bases are TGTGCCAGCAGCTTCGTACGACAGGACTTAAACTATGGCTACACCTTC. This gives the protein CASSFVRQDLNYGYTF. The rearrangement links TRBV7-2 to TRBJ1-2, with D possibly matching TRBD1 (6 bases). The germline gives CDR1 SGHTA, CDR2 FQGNSA. Trimming left V 3 bases short and J 2 bases short, with 16 bases between. This CDR3 has 16 residues.